The clone carrying this TCR beta chain was observed a handful of times. Its antigen is not known. Use of 60 Vbeta and 13 Jbeta primers characterized the PCR. Assay used: immunoSEQ multiplex PCR; TCRdb lists only in-frame clones, some missing. The sample includes about 120,000 clones, roughly 76% of them seen just once. The data are from a study of cytomegalovirus exposure and HLA in healthy donors. Background on the study: Most donors, around 81% of a few hundred genotyped, fell in the Caucasian-associated ancestry cluster.

General study findings and limits: The study found most TCR sequences rare, yet found some public TCRs in many donors.

This CDR3 is 14 amino acids long. Germline assignment: CDR1 MNHNS and CDR2 SASEGT. With V trimmed by 4 bases and J by 6 bases, 9 bases remained unmatched. The chain uses TRBV6-1 and TRBJ2-7, with 7 bases fitting TRBD2. This clonotype originated in a woman aged 45-60 years in good health and CMV-seronegative. The sample taken for sequencing was PBMCs. The CDR3 here is CASSGWDYRVEQYF. CDR3 sequence (DNA): TGTGCCAGCAGTGGATGGGACTATCGAGTCGAGCAGTACTTC.